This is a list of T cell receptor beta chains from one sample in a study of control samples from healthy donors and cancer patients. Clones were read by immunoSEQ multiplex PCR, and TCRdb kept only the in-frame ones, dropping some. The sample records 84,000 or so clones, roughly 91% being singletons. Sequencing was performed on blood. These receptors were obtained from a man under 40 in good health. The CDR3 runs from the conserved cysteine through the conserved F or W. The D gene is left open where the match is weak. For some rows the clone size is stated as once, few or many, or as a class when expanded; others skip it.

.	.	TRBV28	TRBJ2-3	TGTGCCAGCAGTCCCCCCCAGGGGGGGATCCTCCGCACGCAGTATTTT	CASSPPQGGILRTQYF
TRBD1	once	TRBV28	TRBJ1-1	TGTGCCAGCAGTTTTTTAGGCACAGGGGAAACTGAAGCTTTCTTT	CASSFLGTGETEAFF
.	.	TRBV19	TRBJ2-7	TGTGCCAGTAGTCCCCGAGTAGGGCGCGACTACGAGCAGTACTTC	CASSPRVGRDYEQYF
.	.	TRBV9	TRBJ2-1	TGTGCCAGCAGCCCTATACCGAACAATGAGCAGTTCTTC	CASSPIPNNEQFF
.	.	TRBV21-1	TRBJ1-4	TGTGCCAGCATCGGGCGGACAGGGACTAATGAAAAACTGTTTTTT	CASIGRTGTNEKLFF
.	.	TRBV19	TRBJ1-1	TGTGCCAGTAGTACCTCCTGGAAAGGCACTGAAGCTTTCTTT	CASSTSWKGTEAFF
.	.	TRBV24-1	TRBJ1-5	TGTGCCACGGGGAGGGGCGGTGAGCCCCAGCATTTT	CATGRGGEPQHF
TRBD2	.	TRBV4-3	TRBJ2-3	TGCGCCAGCAGCCAAGTCGAGGCTAGCGGAAGCACAGATACGCAGTATTTT	CASSQVEASGSTDTQYF
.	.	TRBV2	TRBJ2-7	TGTGCCAGCACGACAGAACCCCACGGGGCGCAGTACTTC	CASTTEPHGAQYF
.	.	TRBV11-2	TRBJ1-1	TGTGCCAGCAGTAGGGACGCCAAACCCCCTGAAGCTTTCTTT	CASSRDAKPPEAFF
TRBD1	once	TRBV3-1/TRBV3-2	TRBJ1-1	TGTGCCAGCAGCCCCGAGAACAGGGGGGTAAGGACTGAAGCTTTCTTT	CASSPENRGVRTEAFF
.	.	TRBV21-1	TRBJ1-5	TGTGCCAGCAGCACTTGGGACAGGGGGCGACGGCGGGGGAATCAGCCCCAGCATTTT	CASSTWDRGRRRGNQPQHF
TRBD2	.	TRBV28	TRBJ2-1	TGTGCCAGCAGTCTGGGACTATTGGATGAGCAGTTCTTC	CASSLGLLDEQFF
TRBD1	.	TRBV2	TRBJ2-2	TGTGCCAGCAGTTACCGGGACAGCGGTGGGGAGCTGTTTTTT	CASSYRDSGGELFF
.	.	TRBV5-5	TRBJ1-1	TGTGCCAGCAGCAAAGGGGGGAACACTGAAGCTTTCTTT	CASSKGGNTEAFF
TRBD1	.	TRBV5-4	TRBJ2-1	TGTGCCAGCAGCGCGACAGGGACCGCGACCAATGAGCAGTTCTTC	CASSATGTATNEQFF
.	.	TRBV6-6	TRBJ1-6	TGTGCCAGCAGTTACTCGACAGAATCACCCCTCCACTTT	CASSYSTESPLHF
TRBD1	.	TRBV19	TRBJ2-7	TGTGCCAGTAGTATGGGGACAGGGGTAGACGAGCAGTACTTC	CASSMGTGVDEQYF
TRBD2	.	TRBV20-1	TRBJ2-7	TGCAGTGCTAGTACTAGCGGGAGTTGGTACGAGCAGTACTTC	CSASTSGSWYEQYF
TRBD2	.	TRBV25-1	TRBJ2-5	TGTGCCAGCAGCGACCCCGTGACTAGCGGGAAGACGACCCAGTACTTC	CASSDPVTSGKTTQYF
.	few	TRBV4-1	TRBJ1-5	TGCGCCAGCAGCCAAGATTGGAGGGACCAGCCCCAGCATTTT	CASSQDWRDQPQHF
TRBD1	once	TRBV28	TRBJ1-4	TGTGCCAGCAGCCCCGAGGGGGCTGCTAATGAAAAACTGTTTTTT	CASSPEGAANEKLFF
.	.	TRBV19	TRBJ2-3	TGTGCCAGCTCTAGACTCGGGGCCCAAAGCACAGATACGCAGTATTTT	CASSRLGAQSTDTQYF
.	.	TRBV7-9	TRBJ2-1	TGTGCCAGCAGCTTAGAAGGCGGGTTGGGTTCCTACAATGAGCAGTTCTTC	CASSLEGGLGSYNEQFF
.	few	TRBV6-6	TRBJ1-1	TGTGCCAGCAGTTTGCAGGTTGGCACTGAAGCTTTCTTT	CASSLQVGTEAFF
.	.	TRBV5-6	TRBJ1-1	TGTGCCAGCTCAGCTTACAGGGTGAACACTGAAGCTTTCTTT	CASSAYRVNTEAFF
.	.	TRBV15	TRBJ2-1	TGTGCCACCAGCAGAGGGGGGAGTTTTTACAATGAGCAGTTCTTC	CATSRGGSFYNEQFF
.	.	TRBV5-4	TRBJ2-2	TGTGCCAGCAGCTTGAGGGGGGGAGTCCCAACCGGGGAGCTGTTTTTT	CASSLRGGVPTGELFF
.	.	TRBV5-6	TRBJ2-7	TGTGCCAGCAGTTGGGGGACCACCGTCTACGAGCAGTACTTC	CASSWGTTVYEQYF
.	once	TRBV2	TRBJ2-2	TGTGCCTTGAGAGAAGGGGCCGGGGAGCTGTTTTTT	CALREGAGELFF
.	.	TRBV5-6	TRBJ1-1	TGTGCCAGCAGCTTGGATGTGACAGCGAACACTGAAGCTTTCTTT	CASSLDVTANTEAFF
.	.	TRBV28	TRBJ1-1	TGTGCCAGCAGCCCGAAATTGGGGAACACTGAAGCTTTCTTT	CASSPKLGNTEAFF
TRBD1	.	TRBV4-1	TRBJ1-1	TGCGCCAGCAGCCAAGCCGGACAGGGGAACACTGAAGCTTTCTTT	CASSQAGQGNTEAFF
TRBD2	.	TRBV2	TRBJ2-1	TGTGCCAGCAGTGGTAGCGGGAGTAACGGTGAGCAGTTCTTC	CASSGSGSNGEQFF
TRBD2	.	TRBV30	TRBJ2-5	TGTGCCTGGAGTGTAGGACTAGTACGAGAGACCCAGTACTTC	CAWSVGLVRETQYF
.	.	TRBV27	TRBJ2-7	TGTGCCAGCAGTCCCCAGGGGATTGGGACCTACGAGCAGTACTTC	CASSPQGIGTYEQYF
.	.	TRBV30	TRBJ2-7	TGTGCTAGAGGAAACGGGGGCACCTACGAGCAGTACTTC	CARGNGGTYEQYF
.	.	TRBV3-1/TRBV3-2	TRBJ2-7	TGTGCCAGCAGCCAAAGTGGGAGCGAGTACTTC	CASSQSGSEYF
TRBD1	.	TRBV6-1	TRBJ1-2	TGTGCCAGCAGTGAAGGACAGGGGAACTATGGCTACACCTTC	CASSEGQGNYGYTF
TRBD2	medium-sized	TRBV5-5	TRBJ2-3	TGTGCCAGCAGCCTACTAGCGGGAGGGACAGATACGCAGTATTTT	CASSLLAGGTDTQYF
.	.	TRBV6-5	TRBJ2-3	TGTGCCAGCAGCTACAGGGACTCTAGCACAGATACGCAGTATTTT	CASSYRDSSTDTQYF
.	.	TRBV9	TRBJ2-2	TGTGCCAGCAGCGTAGACGACACCGGGGAGCTGTTTTTT	CASSVDDTGELFF
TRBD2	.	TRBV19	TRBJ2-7	TGTGCCAGTAGTGGGCTAGCGGGAGTCTACGAGCAGTACTTC	CASSGLAGVYEQYF
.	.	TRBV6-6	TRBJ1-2	TGTGCCAGCAGTTACCCAGAAGGCCGTGGCTACACCTTC	CASSYPEGRGYTF
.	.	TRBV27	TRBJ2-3	TGTCCCCGCAGGGCAGGGGGGGGGAGGGATACGCAGTATTTT	CPRRAGGGRDTQYF
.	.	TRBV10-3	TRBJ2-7	TGTGCCATCAGTGAACGCTACGAGCAGTACTTC	CAISERYEQYF
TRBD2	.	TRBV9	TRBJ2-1	TGTGCCAGCAGCGTAGCGGGGGGGCCCTACAATGAGCAGTTCTTC	CASSVAGGPYNEQFF
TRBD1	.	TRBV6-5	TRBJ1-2	TGTGCCAGCGCCACCTTCGGACAGGGGGGCTATGGCTACACCTTC	CASATFGQGGYGYTF
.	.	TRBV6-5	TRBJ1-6	TGTGCCAGCAGTTACTCAGGCCAATCACCCCTCCACTTT	CASSYSGQSPLHF
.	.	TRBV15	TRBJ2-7	TGTGCCACCAGCAGAGAGGCAGGGGCCATATACGAGCAGTACTTC	CATSREAGAIYEQYF
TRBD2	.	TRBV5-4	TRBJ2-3	TGTGCCAGCAGCTTGGAAGCGGGGGGGACAGATACGCAGTATTTT	CASSLEAGGTDTQYF
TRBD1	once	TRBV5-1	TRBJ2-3	TGCGCCAGCCGGCCCCGGACAGGGACTGGATGGTATTTT	CASRPRTGTGWYF
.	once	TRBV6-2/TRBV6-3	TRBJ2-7	TGTGCCAGCAGTTACCCTCGCGGGGGCTACTACGAGCAGTACTTC	CASSYPRGGYYEQYF
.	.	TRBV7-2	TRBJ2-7	TGTGCCAGCAGCTTATCCGGGAGTGGGTACGAGCAGTACTTC	CASSLSGSGYEQYF
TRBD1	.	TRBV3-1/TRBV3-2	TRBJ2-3	TGTGCCAGCAGCCTACAGGGGACAGATACGCAGTATTTT	CASSLQGTDTQYF
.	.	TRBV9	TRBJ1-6	TGTGCCAGCAGCGTAGCTGGGAGCTCCTATAATTCACCCCTCCACTTT	CASSVAGSSYNSPLHF
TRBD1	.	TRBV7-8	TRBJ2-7	TGTGCCAGCAGCCTCGACAGGGTCTGGGAGCAGTACTTC	CASSLDRVWEQYF
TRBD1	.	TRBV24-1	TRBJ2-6	TGTGCCACCAGTGAGACAGGGTCTGGGGCCAACGTCCTGACTTTC	CATSETGSGANVLTF
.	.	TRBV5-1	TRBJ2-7	TGCGCCAGCAGCTTGGTGGGCGGCTACGAGCAGTACTTC	CASSLVGGYEQYF